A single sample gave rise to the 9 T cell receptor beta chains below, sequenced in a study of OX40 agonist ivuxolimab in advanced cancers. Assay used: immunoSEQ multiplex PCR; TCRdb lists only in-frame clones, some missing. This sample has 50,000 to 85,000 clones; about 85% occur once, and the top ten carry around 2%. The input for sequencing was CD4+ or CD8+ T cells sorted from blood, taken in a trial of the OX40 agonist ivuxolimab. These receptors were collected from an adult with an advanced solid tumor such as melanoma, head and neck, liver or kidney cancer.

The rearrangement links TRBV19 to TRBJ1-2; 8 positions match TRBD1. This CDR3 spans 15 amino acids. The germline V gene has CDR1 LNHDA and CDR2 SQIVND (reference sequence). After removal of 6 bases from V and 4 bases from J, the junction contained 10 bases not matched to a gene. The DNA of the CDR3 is TGTGCCAGTAGGCCGCGGGACAGGCCCCTCTATGGCTACACCTTC. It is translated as CASRPRDRPLYGYTF.

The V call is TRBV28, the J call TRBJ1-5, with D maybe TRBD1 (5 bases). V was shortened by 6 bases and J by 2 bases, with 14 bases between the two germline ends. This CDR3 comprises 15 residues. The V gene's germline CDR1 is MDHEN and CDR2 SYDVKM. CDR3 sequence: CASRGEDLGNQPQHF. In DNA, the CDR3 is TGTGCCAGCAGGGGGGAAGATCTTGGCAATCAGCCCCAGCATTTT.

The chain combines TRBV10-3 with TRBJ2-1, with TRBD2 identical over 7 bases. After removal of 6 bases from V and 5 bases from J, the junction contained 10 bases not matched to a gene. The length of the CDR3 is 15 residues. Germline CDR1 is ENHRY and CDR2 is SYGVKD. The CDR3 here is CAIRGMAGADNEQFF. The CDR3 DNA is TGTGCCATCAGGGGTATGGCGGGAGCCGACAATGAGCAGTTCTTC.

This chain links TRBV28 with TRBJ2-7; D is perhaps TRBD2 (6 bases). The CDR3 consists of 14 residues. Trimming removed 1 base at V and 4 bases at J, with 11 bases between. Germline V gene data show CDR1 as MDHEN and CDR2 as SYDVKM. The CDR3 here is CASSLLAGRYEQYF. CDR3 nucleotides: TGTGCCAGCAGTTTATTGGCGGGGAGATACGAGCAGTACTTC.

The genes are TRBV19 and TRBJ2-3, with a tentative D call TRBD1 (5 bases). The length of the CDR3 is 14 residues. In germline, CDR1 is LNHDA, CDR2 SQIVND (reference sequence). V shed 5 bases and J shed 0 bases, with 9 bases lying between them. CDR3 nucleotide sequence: TGTGCCAGTAGTGTGGGGCCTAGCACAGATACGCAGTATTTT. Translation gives CASSVGPSTDTQYF.

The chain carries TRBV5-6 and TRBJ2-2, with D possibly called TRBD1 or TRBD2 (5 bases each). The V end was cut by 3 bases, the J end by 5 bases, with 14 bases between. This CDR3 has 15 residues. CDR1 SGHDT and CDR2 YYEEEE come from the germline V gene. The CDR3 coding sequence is TGTGCCAGCAGCTATGGGACGCAGAAAACCGGGGAGCTGTTTTTT. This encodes CASSYGTQKTGELFF.

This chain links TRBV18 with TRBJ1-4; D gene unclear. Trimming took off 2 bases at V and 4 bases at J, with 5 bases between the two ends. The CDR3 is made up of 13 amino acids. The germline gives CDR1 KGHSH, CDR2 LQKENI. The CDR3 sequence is CASSPGINEKLFF. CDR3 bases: TGTGCCAGCTCACCAGGGATTAATGAAAAACTGTTTTTT. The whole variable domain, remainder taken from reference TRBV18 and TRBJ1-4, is NAGVMQNPRHLVRRRGQEARLRCSPMKGHSHVYWYRQLPEEGLKFMVYLQKENIIDESGMPKERFSAEFPKEGPSILRIQQVVRGDSAAYFCASSPGINEKLFFGSGTQLSVL.

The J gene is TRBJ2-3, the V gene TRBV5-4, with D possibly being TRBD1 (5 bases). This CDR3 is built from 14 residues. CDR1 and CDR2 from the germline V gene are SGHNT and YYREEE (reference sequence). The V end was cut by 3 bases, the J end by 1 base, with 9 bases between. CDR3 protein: CASSSQGRTDTQYF. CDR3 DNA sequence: TGTGCCAGCAGCTCTCAGGGTCGCACAGATACGCAGTATTTT.

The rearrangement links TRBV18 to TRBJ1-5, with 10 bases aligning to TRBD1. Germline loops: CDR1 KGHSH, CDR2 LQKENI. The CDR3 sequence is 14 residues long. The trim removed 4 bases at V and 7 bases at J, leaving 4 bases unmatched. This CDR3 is CASSRQGAYQPQHF. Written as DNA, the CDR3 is TGTGCCAGCTCACGACAGGGGGCTTACCAGCCCCAGCATTTT. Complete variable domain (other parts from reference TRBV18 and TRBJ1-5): NAGVMQNPRHLVRRRGQEARLRCSPMKGHSHVYWYRQLPEEGLKFMVYLQKENIIDESGMPKERFSAEFPKEGPSILRIQQVVRGDSAAYFCASSRQGAYQPQHFGDGTRLSIL.